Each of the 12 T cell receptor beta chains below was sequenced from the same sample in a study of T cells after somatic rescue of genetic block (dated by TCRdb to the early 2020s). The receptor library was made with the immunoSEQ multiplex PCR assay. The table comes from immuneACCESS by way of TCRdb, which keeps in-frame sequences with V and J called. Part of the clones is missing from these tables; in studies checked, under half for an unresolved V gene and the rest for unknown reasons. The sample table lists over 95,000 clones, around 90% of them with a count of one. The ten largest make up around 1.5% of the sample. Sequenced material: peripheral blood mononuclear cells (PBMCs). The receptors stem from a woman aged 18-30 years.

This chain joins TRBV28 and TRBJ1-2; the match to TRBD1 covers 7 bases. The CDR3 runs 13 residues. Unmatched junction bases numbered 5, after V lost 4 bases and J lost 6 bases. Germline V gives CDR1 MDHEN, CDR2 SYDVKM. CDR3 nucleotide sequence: TGTGCCAGCAGTTCCTGGACAGGAGATGGCTACACCTTC. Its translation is CASSSWTGDGYTF.

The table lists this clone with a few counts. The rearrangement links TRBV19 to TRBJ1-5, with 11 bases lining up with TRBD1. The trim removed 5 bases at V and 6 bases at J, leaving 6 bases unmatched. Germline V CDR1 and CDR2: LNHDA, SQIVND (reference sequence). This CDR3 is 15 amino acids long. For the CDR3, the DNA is TGTGCCAGTAGTGGAGGGACAGGGGGAGGTCAGCCCCAGCATTTT. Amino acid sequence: CASSGGTGGGQPQHF.

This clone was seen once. The CDR3 region has the DNA TGTGCCAGCAGCCTCCCTTTAGAGACCCAGTACTTC. Protein sequence: CASSLPLETQYF. The rearrangement joins TRBV5-5 to TRBJ2-5; no clear D. CDR3 length equals 12 residues. Germline V gives CDR1 SGHKS, CDR2 YYEKEE (reference sequence). Trimming shortened V by 4 bases and J by 4 bases, and 8 bases separated the two germline ends.

For the CDR3, the DNA is TGTGCCAGCAGTTCCGGGACGGCCCTTCCCTACGAGCAGTACTTC. Residues: CASSSGTALPYEQYF. The V call is TRBV11-2, the J call TRBJ2-7; D is tentatively TRBD1 or TRBD2 (5 bases each). This CDR3 region has 15 residues. Deletions cut 6 bases from V and 2 bases from J, with 17 bases between. Germline V gene data show CDR1 as SGHAT and CDR2 as FQNNGV.

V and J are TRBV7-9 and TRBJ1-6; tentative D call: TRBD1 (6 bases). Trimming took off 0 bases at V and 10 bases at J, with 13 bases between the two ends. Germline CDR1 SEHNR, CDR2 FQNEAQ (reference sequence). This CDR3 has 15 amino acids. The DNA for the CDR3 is TGTGCCAGCAGCTTAGCACAGGGAGAAGGGTCACCCCTCCACTTT. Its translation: CASSLAQGEGSPLHF.

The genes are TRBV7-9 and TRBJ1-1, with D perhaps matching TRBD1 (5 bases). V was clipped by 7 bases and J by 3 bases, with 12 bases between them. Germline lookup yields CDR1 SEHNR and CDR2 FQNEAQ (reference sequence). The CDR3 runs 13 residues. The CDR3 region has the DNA TGTGCCAGCACTCGGGACTTTCACACTGAAGCTTTCTTT. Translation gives CASTRDFHTEAFF.

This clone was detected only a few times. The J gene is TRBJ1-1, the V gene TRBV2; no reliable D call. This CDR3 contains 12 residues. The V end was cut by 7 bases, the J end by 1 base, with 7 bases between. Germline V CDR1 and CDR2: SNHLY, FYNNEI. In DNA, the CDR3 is TGTGCCAGCAACAAGGGGAACACTGAAGCTTTCTTT. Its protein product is CASNKGNTEAFF.

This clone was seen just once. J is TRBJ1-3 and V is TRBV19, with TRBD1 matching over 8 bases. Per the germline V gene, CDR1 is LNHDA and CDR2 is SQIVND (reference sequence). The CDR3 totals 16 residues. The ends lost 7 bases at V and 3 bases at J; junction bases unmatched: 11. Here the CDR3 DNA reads TGTGCCAGTACCCATCCCTCCGGGACAGGTGGAAACACCATATATTTT. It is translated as CASTHPSGTGGNTIYF.

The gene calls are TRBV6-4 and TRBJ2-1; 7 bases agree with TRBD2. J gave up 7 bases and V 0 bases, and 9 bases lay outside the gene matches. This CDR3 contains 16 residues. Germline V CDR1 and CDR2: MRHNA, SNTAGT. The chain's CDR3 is CASSDSGERGGNEQFF. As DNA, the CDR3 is TGTGCCAGCAGTGACTCAGGGGAGCGGGGTGGTAATGAGCAGTTCTTC.

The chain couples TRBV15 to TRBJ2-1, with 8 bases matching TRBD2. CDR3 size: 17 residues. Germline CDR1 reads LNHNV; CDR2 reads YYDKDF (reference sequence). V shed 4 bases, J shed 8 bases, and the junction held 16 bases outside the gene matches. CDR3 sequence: CATSKERSGGPGDEQFF. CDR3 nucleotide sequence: TGTGCCACCAGCAAGGAAAGGTCGGGGGGGCCCGGCGATGAGCAGTTCTTC.

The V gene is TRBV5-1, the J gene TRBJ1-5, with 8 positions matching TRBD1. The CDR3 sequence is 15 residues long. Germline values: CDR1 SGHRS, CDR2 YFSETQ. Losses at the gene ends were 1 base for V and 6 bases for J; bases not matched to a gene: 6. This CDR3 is CASSLSPGGIQPQHF. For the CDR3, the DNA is TGCGCCAGCAGCTTGAGTCCAGGGGGCATTCAGCCCCAGCATTTT.

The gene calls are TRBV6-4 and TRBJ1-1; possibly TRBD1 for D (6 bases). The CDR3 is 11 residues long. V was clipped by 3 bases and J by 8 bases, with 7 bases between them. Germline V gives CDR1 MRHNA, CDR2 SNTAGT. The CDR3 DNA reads TGTGCCAGCAGTGAGGGGACAGAAGCTTTCTTT. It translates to CASSEGTEAFF.